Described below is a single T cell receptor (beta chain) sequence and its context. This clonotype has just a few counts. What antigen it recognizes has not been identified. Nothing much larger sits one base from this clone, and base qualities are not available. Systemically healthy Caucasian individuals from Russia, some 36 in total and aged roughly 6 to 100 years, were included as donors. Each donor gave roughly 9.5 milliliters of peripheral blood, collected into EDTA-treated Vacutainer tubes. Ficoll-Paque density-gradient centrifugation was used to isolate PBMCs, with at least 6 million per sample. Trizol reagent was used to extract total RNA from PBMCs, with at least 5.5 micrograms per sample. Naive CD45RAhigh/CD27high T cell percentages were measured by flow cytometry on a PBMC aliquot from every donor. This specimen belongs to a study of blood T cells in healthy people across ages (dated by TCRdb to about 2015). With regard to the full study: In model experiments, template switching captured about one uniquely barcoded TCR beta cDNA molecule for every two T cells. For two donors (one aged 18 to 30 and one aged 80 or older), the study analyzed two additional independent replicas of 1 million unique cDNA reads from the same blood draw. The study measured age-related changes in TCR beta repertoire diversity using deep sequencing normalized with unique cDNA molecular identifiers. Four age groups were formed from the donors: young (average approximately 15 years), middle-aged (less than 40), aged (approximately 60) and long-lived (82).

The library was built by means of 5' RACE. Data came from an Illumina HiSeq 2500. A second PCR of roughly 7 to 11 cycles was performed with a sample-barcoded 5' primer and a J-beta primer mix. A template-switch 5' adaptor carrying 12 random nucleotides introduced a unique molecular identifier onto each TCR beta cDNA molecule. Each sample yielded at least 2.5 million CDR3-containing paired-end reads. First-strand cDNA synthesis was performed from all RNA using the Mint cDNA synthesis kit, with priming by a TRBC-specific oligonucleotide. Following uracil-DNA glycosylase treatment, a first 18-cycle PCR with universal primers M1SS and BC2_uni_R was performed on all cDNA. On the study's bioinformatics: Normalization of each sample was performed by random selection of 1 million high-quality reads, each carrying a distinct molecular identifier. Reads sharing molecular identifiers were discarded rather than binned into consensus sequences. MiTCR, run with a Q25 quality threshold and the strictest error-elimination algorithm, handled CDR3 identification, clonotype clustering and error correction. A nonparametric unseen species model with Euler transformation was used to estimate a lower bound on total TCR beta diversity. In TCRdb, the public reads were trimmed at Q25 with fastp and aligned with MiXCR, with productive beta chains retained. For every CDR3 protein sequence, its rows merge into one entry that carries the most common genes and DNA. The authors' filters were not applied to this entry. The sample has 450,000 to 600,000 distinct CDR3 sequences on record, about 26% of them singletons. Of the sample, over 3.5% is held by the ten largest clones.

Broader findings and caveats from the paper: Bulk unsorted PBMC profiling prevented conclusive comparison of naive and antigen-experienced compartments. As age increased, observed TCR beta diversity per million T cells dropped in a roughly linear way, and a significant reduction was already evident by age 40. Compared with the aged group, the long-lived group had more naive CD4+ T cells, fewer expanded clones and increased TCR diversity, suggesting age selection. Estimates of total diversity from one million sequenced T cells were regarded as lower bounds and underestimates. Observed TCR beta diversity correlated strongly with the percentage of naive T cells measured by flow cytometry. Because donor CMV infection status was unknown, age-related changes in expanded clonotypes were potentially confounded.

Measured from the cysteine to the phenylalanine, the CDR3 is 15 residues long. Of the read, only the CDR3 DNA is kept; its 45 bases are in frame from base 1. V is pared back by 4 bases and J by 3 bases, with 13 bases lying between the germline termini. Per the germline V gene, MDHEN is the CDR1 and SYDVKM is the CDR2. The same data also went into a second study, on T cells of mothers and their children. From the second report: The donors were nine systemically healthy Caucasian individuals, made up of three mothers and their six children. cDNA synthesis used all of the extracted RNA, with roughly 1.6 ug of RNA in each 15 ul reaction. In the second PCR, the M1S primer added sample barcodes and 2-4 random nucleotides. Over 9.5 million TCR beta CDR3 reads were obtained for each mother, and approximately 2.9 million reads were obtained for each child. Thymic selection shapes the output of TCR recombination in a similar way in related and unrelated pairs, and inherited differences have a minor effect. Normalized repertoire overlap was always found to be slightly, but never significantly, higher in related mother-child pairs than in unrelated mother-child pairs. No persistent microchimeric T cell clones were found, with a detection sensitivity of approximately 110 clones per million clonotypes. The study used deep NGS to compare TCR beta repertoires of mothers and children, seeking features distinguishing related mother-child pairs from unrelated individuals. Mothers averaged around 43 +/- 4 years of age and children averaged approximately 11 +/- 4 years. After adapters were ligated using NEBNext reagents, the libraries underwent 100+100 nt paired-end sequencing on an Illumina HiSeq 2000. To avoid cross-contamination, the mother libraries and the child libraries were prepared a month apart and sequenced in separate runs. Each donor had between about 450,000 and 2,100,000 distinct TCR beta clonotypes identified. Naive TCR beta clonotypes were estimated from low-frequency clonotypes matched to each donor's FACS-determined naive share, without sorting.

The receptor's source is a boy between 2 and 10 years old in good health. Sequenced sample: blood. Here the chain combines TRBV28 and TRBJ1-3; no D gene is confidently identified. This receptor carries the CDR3 CASSSQRGFGNTIYF. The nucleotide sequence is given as TGTGCCAGCAGTTCGCAACGGGGTTTTGGAAACACCATATATTTT.